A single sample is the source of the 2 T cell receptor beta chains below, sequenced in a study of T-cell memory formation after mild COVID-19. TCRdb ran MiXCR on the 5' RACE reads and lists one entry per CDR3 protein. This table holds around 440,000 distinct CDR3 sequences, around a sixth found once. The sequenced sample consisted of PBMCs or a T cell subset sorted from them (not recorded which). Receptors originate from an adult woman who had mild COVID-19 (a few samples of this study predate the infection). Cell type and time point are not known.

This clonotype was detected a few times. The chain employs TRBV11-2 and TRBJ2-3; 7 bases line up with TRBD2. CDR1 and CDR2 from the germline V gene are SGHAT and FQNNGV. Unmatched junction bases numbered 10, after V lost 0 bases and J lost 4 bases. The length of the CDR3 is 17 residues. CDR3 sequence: CASSLDGWRELPDTQYF. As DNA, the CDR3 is TGTGCCAGCAGCTTAGACGGCTGGCGGGAGTTGCCAGATACGCAGTATTTT.

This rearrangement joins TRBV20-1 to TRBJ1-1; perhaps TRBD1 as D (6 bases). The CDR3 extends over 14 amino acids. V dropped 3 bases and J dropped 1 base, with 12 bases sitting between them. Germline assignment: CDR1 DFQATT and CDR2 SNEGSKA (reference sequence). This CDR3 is CSASGGQTNTEAFF. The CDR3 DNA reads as TGCAGTGCTAGCGGGGGGCAGACGAACACTGAAGCTTTCTTT.